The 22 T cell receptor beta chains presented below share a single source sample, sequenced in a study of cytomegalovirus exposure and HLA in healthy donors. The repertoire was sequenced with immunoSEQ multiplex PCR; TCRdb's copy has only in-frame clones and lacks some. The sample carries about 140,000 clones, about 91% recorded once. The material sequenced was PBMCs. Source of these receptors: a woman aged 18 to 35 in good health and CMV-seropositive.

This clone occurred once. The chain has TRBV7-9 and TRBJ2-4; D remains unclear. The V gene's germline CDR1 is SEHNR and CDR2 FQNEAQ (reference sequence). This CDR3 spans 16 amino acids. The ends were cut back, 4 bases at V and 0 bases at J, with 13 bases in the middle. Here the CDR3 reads CASSSLELLAKNIQYF. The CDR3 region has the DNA TGTGCCAGCAGCTCTCTAGAGCTATTAGCCAAAAACATTCAGTACTTC.

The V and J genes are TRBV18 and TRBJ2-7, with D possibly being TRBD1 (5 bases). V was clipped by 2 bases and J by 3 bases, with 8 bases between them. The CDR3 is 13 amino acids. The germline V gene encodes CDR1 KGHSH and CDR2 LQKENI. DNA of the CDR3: TGTGCCAGCTCACCAACCCAGGGCTACGAGCAGTACTTC. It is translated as CASSPTQGYEQYF.

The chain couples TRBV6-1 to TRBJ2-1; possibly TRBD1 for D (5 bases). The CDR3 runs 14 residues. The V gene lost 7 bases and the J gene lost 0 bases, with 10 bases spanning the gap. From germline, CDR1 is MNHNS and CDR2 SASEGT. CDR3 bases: TGTGCCAGCACTAGGACACACTCCTACAATGAGCAGTTCTTC. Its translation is CASTRTHSYNEQFF.

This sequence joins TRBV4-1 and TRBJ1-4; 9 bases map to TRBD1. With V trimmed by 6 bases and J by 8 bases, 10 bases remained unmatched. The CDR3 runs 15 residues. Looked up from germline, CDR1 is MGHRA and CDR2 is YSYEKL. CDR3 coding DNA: TGCGCCAGCAGTGAAGGACAGGGGACCATGGAAAAACTGTTTTTT. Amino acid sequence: CASSEGQGTMEKLFF.

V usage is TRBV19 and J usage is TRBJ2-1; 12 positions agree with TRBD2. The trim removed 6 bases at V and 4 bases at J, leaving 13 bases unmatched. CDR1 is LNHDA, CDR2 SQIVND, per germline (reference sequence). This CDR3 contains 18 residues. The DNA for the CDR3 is TGTGCCAGTAGCTCAACCGGGACTAGCGGGCTGGGGTACAATGAGCAGTTCTTC. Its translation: CASSSTGTSGLGYNEQFF.

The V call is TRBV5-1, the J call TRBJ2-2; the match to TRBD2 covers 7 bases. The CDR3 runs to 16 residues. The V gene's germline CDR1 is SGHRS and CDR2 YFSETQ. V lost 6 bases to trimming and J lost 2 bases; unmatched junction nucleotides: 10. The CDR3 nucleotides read TGCGCCAGCAACGCAATCGGGGGGACCAACACCGGGGAGCTGTTTTTT. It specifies CASNAIGGTNTGELFF.

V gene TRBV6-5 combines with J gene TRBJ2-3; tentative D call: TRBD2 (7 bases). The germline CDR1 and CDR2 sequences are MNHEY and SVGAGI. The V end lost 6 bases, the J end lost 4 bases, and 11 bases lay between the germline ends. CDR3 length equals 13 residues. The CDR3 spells CASRRGAADTQYF. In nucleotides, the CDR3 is TGTGCCAGCAGACGGGGGGCCGCAGATACGCAGTATTTT.

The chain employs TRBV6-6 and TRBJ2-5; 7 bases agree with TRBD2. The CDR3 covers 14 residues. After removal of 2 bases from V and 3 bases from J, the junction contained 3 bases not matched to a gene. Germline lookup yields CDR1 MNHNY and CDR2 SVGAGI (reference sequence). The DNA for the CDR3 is TGTGCCAGCAGTTACGGGCTAGCGGAAGAGACCCAGTACTTC. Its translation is CASSYGLAEETQYF.

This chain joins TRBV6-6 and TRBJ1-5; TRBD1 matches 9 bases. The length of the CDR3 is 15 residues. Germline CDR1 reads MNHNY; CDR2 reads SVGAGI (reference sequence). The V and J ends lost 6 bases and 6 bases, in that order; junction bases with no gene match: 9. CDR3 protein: CASRGGDREGQPQHF. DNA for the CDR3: TGTGCCAGCAGGGGAGGGGACAGGGAGGGTCAGCCCCAGCATTTT.

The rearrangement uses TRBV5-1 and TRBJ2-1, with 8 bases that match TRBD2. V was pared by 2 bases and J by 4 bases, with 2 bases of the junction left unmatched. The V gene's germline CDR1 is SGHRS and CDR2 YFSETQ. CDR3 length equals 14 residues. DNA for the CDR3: TGCGCCAGCAGCTTAATAGCGGGGTACAATGAGCAGTTCTTC. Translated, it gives CASSLIAGYNEQFF.

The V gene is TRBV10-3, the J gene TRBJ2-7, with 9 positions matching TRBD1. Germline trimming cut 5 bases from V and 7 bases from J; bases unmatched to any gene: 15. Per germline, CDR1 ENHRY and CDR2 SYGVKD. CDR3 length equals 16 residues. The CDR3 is CAISRSRDRDLREQYF. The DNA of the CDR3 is TGTGCCATCAGTCGTTCCCGGGACAGGGACCTTAGAGAGCAGTACTTC.

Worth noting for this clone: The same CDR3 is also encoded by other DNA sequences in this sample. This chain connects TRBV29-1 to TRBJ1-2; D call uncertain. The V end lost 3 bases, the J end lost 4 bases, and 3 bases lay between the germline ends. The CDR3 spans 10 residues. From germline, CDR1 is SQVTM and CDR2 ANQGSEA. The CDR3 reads CSVDSYGYTF. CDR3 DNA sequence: TGCAGCGTTGACAGCTATGGCTACACCTTC.

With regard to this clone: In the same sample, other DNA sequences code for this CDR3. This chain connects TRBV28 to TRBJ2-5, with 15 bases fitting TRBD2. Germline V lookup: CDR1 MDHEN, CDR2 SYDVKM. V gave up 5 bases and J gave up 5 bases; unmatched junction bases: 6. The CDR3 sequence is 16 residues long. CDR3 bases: TGTGCCAGCAGTCCGGGACTAGCGGGAGGTCGGGAGACCCAGTACTTC. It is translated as CASSPGLAGGRETQYF.

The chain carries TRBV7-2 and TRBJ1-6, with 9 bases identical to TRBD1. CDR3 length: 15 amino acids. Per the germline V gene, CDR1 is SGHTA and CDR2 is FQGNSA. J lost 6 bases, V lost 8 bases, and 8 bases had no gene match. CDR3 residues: CASSPPDRGNSPLHF. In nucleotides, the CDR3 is TGTGCCAGCTCGCCCCCGGACAGGGGTAATTCACCCCTCCACTTT.

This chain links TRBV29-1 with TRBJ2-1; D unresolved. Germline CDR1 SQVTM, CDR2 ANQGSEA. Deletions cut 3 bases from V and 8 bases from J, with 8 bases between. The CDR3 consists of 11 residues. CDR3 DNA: TGCAGCGTTGAGAGGTCCTATGAGCAGTTCTTC. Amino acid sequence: CSVERSYEQFF.

The CDR3 spells CASSRTGRSNQPQHF. CDR3 DNA sequence: TGTGCCAGTAGTAGGACGGGAAGAAGCAATCAGCCCCAGCATTTT. The chain uses TRBV19 and TRBJ1-5; no clear D. V was trimmed by 4 bases and J by 1 base, leaving 11 bases between them. This CDR3 is built from 15 residues. Germline values: CDR1 LNHDA, CDR2 SQIVND (reference sequence). Filled out from reference TRBV19 and TRBJ1-5, the complete variable domain reads DGGITQSPKYLFRKEGQNVTLSCEQNLNHDAMYWYRQDPGQGLRLIYYSQIVNDFQKGDIAEGYSVSREKKESFPLTVTSAQKNPTAFYLCASSRTGRSNQPQHFGDGTRLSIL.

The CDR3 loop reads CASSLGLGGWQYF. CDR3 in DNA: TGTGCCAGCAGCCTCGGTCTGGGAGGGTGGCAGTATTTT. V and J are TRBV13 and TRBJ2-3, with 7 positions matching TRBD2. The CDR3 covers 13 residues. Germline trimming cut 5 bases from V and 11 bases from J; bases unmatched to any gene: 10. Germline V CDR1 and CDR2: PRHDT, FYEKMQ (reference sequence).

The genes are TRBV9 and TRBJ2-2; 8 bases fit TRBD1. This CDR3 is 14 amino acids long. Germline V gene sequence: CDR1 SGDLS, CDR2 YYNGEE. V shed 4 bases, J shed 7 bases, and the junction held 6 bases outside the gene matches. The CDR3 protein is CASSTPGGHGELFF. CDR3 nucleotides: TGTGCCAGCAGCACCCCAGGGGGCCACGGGGAGCTGTTTTTT.

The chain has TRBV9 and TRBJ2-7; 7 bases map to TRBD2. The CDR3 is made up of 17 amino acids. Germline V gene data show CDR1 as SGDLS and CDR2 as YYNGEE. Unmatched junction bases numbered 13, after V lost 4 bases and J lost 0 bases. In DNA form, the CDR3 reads TGTGCCAGCAGCCCCCGGGATGATAGCGGGCGCTCCTACGAGCAGTACTTC. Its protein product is CASSPRDDSGRSYEQYF.

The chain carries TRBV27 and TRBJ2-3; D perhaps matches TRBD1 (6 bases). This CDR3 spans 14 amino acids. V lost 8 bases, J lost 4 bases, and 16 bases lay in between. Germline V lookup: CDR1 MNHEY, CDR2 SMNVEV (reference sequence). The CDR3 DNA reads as TGTGCCAGCCAAGGGGGAGTTGATGCAGATACGCAGTATTTT. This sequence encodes CASQGGVDADTQYF.

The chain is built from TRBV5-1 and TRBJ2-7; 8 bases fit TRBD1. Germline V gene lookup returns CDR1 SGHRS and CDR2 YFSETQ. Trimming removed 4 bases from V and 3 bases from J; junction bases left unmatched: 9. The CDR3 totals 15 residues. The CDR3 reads CASSQRTGLGYEQYF. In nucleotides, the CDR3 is TGCGCCAGCAGCCAGCGGACAGGGTTGGGCTACGAGCAGTACTTC.

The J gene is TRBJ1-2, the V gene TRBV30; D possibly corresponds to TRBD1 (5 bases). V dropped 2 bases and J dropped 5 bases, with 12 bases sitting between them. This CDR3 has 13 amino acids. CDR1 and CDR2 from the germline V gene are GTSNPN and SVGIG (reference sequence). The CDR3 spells CAWSTPGTYGYTF. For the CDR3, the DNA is TGTGCCTGGAGTACCCCAGGGACTTATGGCTACACCTTC.